Below, 20 T cell receptor beta chains from the same sample are listed, as sequenced in a study of T cells in Graves' hyperthyroidism and ophthalmopathy. Template material for amplifying TCR beta CDR3 regions consisted of RNA transcripts. The HTBI primer set served for first-round RT-PCR of the TCR CDR3. MiXCR, run by TCRdb on the multiplex PCR reads, gives a single entry per CDR3 protein. Found here are under 300,000 distinct CDR3 sequences, about 15% of them singletons; the top ten hold more than 30%. The sequenced sample consisted of blood. The receptors were sampled from a woman between 50 and 59 years old with Graves' hyperthyroidism that later progressed to Graves' ophthalmopathy.

This clonotype was seen many times. This sequence joins TRBV11-2 and TRBJ2-7, with 10 bases that match TRBD2. The CDR3 contains 13 residues. Germline assignment: CDR1 SGHAT and CDR2 FQNNGV. Losses at the gene ends were 7 bases for V and 5 bases for J; bases not matched to a gene: 5. The CDR3: CASTPSGGDEQYF. The CDR3 coding sequence is TGTGCCAGCACCCCAAGCGGGGGGGACGAGCAGTACTTC.

This clonotype was counted a few times. V gene TRBV4-1 combines with J gene TRBJ2-7; the D gene is possibly TRBD2 (5 bases). Looked up from germline, CDR1 is MGHRA and CDR2 is YSYEKL. The CDR3 runs to 14 residues. V was trimmed by 8 bases and J by 0 bases, leaving 14 bases between them. CDR3 region: CASRNLAVSYEQYF. The CDR3 DNA reads as TGCGCCAGCCGAAACCTAGCCGTCTCCTACGAGCAGTACTTC.

This clonotype was seen many times. The J gene is TRBJ2-7, the V gene TRBV10-3, with 16 nucleotides matching TRBD2. CDR3 length: 17 residues. CDR1 and CDR2 (germline): ENHRY, SYGVKD. The V and J ends lost 8 bases and 3 bases, in that order; junction bases with no gene match: 10. CDR3 sequence reads: CAIRDGTSGRAVYEQYF. The DNA of the CDR3 is TGTGCCATCCGAGACGGGACTAGCGGGAGGGCGGTCTACGAGCAGTACTTC.

CDR3 DNA: TGTGCCAGCAGTTTTGTCGCCCGGAGGAACTATGGCTACACCTTC. Protein sequence: CASSFVARRNYGYTF. The chain employs TRBV27 and TRBJ1-2; D remains ambiguous. V was shortened by 3 bases and J by 2 bases, with 13 bases between the two germline ends. The germline gives CDR1 MNHEY, CDR2 SMNVEV (reference sequence). The CDR3 is 15 residues long.

The V call is TRBV20-1, the J call TRBJ1-1; 8 nucleotides line up with TRBD1. CDR1 DFQATT and CDR2 SNEGSKA come from the germline V gene (reference sequence). V lost 4 bases and J lost 2; bases outside the gene matches: 3. This CDR3 has 13 residues. The CDR3 loop reads CSAKGQGNTEAFF. The CDR3 DNA reads as TGCAGTGCTAAAGGACAGGGCAACACTGAAGCTTTCTTT.

This clonotype occurred many times. The chain has TRBV30 and TRBJ1-1; no clear D gene. In germline, CDR1 is GTSNPN, CDR2 SVGIG (reference sequence). V was trimmed by 5 bases and J by 3 bases, leaving 13 bases between them. The CDR3 is 13 amino acids. CDR3 sequence reads: CAWGDGRDTEAFF. CDR3 coding DNA: TGTGCCTGGGGAGATGGAAGGGACACTGAAGCTTTCTTT.

This clonotype was found many times. The chain recombines TRBV7-2 with TRBJ2-2; no firm D call. This CDR3 has 13 residues. Deletions cut 0 bases from V and 6 bases from J, with 5 bases between. Germline V gives CDR1 SGHTA, CDR2 FQGNSA. The DNA for the CDR3 is TGTGCCAGCAGCTTAGCAGTGGCCGGGGAGCTGTTTTTT. As protein: CASSLAVAGELFF.

The chain joins TRBV6-1 to TRBJ2-7; 7 nucleotides line up with TRBD2. The CDR3 is 15 amino acids. The V gene's germline CDR1 is MNHNS and CDR2 SASEGT. Unmatched junction bases numbered 12, after V lost 4 bases and J lost 6 bases. The CDR3 spells CASSGRESDLGEQYF. In DNA, the CDR3 is TGTGCCAGCAGTGGGCGGGAGAGCGATCTGGGCGAGCAGTACTTC.

The V and J genes are TRBV7-2 and TRBJ2-7; maybe TRBD2 (6 bases). The CDR3 is 14 amino acids. Trimming left V 1 base short and J 9 bases short, with 16 bases between. Per the germline V gene, CDR1 is SGHTA and CDR2 is FQGNSA. The DNA of the CDR3 is TGTGCCAGCAGCTTAGGGCCGGGACTTGACAGGCAGTACTTC. It encodes CASSLGPGLDRQYF.

This clonotype was seen a single time. V usage is TRBV2 and J usage is TRBJ2-1; the match to TRBD2 covers 14 bases. This CDR3 comprises 16 residues. V lost 4 bases to trimming and J lost 9 bases; unmatched junction nucleotides: 8. Germline V lookup: CDR1 SNHLY, CDR2 FYNNEI. The CDR3 here is CASSGAGTSGGSEQFF. The CDR3 bases are TGTGCCAGCAGTGGGGCCGGGACTAGCGGGGGTAGTGAGCAGTTCTTC.

This clonotype was seen ten or more times. The J gene is TRBJ2-7, the V gene TRBV7-9; a weak D match, TRBD1 (5 bases). This CDR3 is 15 amino acids long. CDR1 is SEHNR and CDR2 is FQNEAQ in the germline V gene (reference sequence). Between the trimmed V and J ends, which lost 2 bases and 3 bases, there was a span of 14 bases. The CDR3 loop reads CASSLPQGLGYEQYF. CDR3 DNA sequence: TGTGCCAGCAGCTTACCCCAGGGCCTGGGCTACGAGCAGTACTTC.

This clonotype occurred a few times. This chain links TRBV5-8 with TRBJ1-5; 7 bases match TRBD1. The ends lost 4 bases at V and 6 bases at J; junction bases unmatched: 7. Germline CDR1 is SGHTS and CDR2 is YDEGEE. CDR3 length: 14 residues. CDR3 coding DNA: TGTGCCAGCAGCGATAGGGGGCCCGGTCAGCCCCAGCATTTT. Translated: CASSDRGPGQPQHF.

A few counts support this clonotype. This chain links TRBV24-1 with TRBJ2-5; D is unresolved. This CDR3 spans 13 amino acids. CDR1 and CDR2 (germline): KGHDR, SFDVKD. V shed 5 bases and J shed 2 bases, with 8 bases lying between them. The CDR3 here is CATSAAAQETQYF. The CDR3 DNA is TGTGCCACCAGTGCTGCGGCTCAAGAGACCCAGTACTTC.

This clonotype was recorded many times. V usage is TRBV7-8 and J usage is TRBJ1-4; TRBD1 aligns across 7 bases. This CDR3 spans 12 amino acids. The V gene's germline CDR1 is SGHVS and CDR2 FQNEAQ. The CDR3, as DNA: TGTGGAACAGGGGATGCTAATGAAAAACTGTTTTTT. This translates into CGTGDANEKLFF.

There are many counts of this clonotype. This chain joins TRBV30 and TRBJ1-5; a possible D gene is TRBD1 (5 bases). V was cut by 0 bases and J by 7 bases, with 16 bases left in between. CDR1 is GTSNPN and CDR2 is SVGIG in the germline V gene (reference sequence). CDR3 length: 15 residues. CDR3 amino acids: CAWSVRGRTEQPQHF. In DNA, the CDR3 is TGTGCCTGGAGTGTACGGGGGAGGACGGAACAGCCCCAGCATTTT. Combining the CDR3 with reference TRBV30 and TRBJ1-5 gives the whole variable domain SQTIHQWPATLVQPVGSPLSLECTVEGTSNPNLYWYRQAAGRGLQLLFYSVGIGQISSEVPQNLSASRPQDRQFILSSKKLLLSDSGFYLCAWSVRGRTEQPQHFGDGTRLSIL.

The V call is TRBV5-8, the J call TRBJ2-7; D remains ambiguous. The germline V gene encodes CDR1 SGHTS and CDR2 YDEGEE. Trimming took 4 bases from V and 9 from J, leaving 11 bases between them. This CDR3 has 11 residues. The CDR3 region has the DNA TGTGCCAGCAGCCGCCGTAACGGGCAGTACTTC. It yields the protein CASSRRNGQYF.

This clonotype was seen more than once but under ten times. V gene TRBV20-1 combines with J gene TRBJ2-6; D uncertain. The V gene lost 1 base and the J gene lost 0 bases, with 13 bases spanning the gap. Germline-derived CDR1 and CDR2 are DFQATT and SNEGSKA (reference sequence). This CDR3 has 17 residues. CDR3 nucleotide sequence: TGCAGTGCTAGAGTCAGGATCTCTAACTCTGGGGCCAACGTCCTGACTTTC. Protein: CSARVRISNSGANVLTF.

Concerning this clonotype: A much larger clonotype is one base distant, so this may be a read error. This sequence joins TRBV29-1 and TRBJ2-4; no clear D. The CDR3 is 13 residues long. The germline gives CDR1 SQVTM, CDR2 ANQGSEA. The CDR3 coding sequence is TGCGGCGTTGAGACGGCCGGCGGAAACATTCAGTACTTC. It translates to CGVETAGGNIQYF.

At least ten counts were recorded for this clonotype. In nucleotides, the CDR3 is TGTGCCTGGAGTGTACATAACCCCCGGGCTAGCGGGTCCACAGATACGCAGTATTTT. This gives the protein CAWSVHNPRASGSTDTQYF. The chain recombines TRBV30 with TRBJ2-3; 8 nucleotides align to TRBD2. CDR3 size: 19 residues. CDR1 and CDR2 (germline): GTSNPN, SVGIG (reference sequence). V lost 0 bases, J lost 2 bases, and 16 bases stayed unmatched. Using reference TRBV30 and TRBJ2-3 for the parts outside the CDR3, the full variable domain is SQTIHQWPATLVQPVGSPLSLECTVEGTSNPNLYWYRQAAGRGLQLLFYSVGIGQISSEVPQNLSASRPQDRQFILSSKKLLLSDSGFYLCAWSVHNPRASGSTDTQYFGPGTRLTVL.

This chain joins TRBV3-1 and TRBJ2-2, with 9 bases that match TRBD2. Germline CDR1 reads LGHDT; CDR2 reads YNNKEL (reference sequence). V shed 1 base, J shed 2 bases, and the junction held 17 bases outside the gene matches. The CDR3 totals 21 residues. The CDR3 loop reads CASSQGPVPVAGELNTGELFF. CDR3 DNA sequence: TGTGCCAGCAGCCAAGGCCCCGTTCCCGTAGCGGGAGAGTTAAACACCGGGGAGCTGTTTTTT.